This passage covers 27 T cell receptor beta chains from one sample sequenced in a study of patients and donors after allogeneic stem cell transplantation. Using its own MiXCR run on the RT-PCR reads, TCRdb lists one record per CDR3 protein. The sample has about 150,000 distinct CDR3 sequences, approximately 25% seen once. Sequenced: blood, either unsorted or a sorted T cell fraction (not recorded which). The receptors stem from a human donor who was either an allogeneic HSCT recipient or a stem cell or donor lymphocyte infusion donor (not recorded which). It is not recorded whose cells these are; they may come from a transplant donor.

The chain joins TRBV20-1 to TRBJ2-7; TRBD1 agrees at 9 bases. Germline V gives CDR1 DFQATT, CDR2 SNEGSKA (reference sequence). The CDR3 totals 15 residues. V gave up 1 base and J gave up 1 base; unmatched junction bases: 5. CDR3 in DNA: TGCAGTGCTAGAGGGACAGGGGAGGCGTCCTACGAGCAGTACTTC. Protein: CSARGTGEASYEQYF.

This sequence joins TRBV14 and TRBJ2-7, with D possibly TRBD1 on 5 matching bases. CDR3 size: 17 residues. Deletions cut 1 base from V and 5 bases from J, with 21 bases between. CDR1 and CDR2 from the germline V gene are SGHDN and FVKESK. CDR3 bases: TGTGCCAGCAGCCAAGCGTTGACGTGGGGCCAAGTCCACGAGCAGTACTTC. Residues: CASSQALTWGQVHEQYF.

This clonotype has just a few counts. This chain joins TRBV20-1 and TRBJ1-1; D is uncertain. The CDR3 covers 14 residues. Trimming stripped 0 bases from V and 5 bases from J, with 13 bases between. Germline V gene data show CDR1 as DFQATT and CDR2 as SNEGSKA (reference sequence). CDR3 region: CSAREVGVWTEAFF. CDR3 sequence (DNA): TGCAGTGCTAGAGAGGTCGGGGTGTGGACTGAAGCTTTCTTT.

The sample holds a few counts of this clonotype. The chain is built from TRBV11-3 and TRBJ2-1; possible D gene TRBD2, 6 bases. The V end lost 7 bases, the J end lost 8 bases, and 18 bases lay between the germline ends. CDR1 and CDR2 (germline): SGHNT, YENEEA. CDR3 length: 14 residues. This CDR3 is CASTERGPGDEQFF. The CDR3 DNA is TGTGCCAGCACCGAAAGGGGCCCGGGGGATGAGCAGTTCTTC.

This rearrangement joins TRBV6-6 to TRBJ1-1, with 8 bases that match TRBD1. CDR1 is MNHNY and CDR2 is SVGAGI in the germline V gene (reference sequence). This CDR3 is 14 amino acids long. V shed 5 bases, J shed 5 bases, and the junction held 7 bases outside the gene matches. The CDR3 is CASSEDRAVTEAFF. For the CDR3, the DNA is TGTGCCAGCAGTGAGGACAGGGCGGTGACTGAAGCTTTCTTT.

This clonotype has at least ten counts. This sequence joins TRBV5-1 and TRBJ1-4, with 7 nucleotides matching TRBD1. V lost 4 bases to trimming and J lost 5 bases; unmatched junction nucleotides: 11. This CDR3 comprises 16 residues. CDR1 and CDR2 from the germline V gene are SGHRS and YFSETQ. CDR3 bases: TGCGCCAGCAGCAGAGACCCGGGGACAGAAAATGAAAAACTGTTTTTT. This encodes CASSRDPGTENEKLFF.

The chain has TRBV24-1 and TRBJ1-1; TRBD1 is a possible D gene (5 bases). Germline values: CDR1 KGHDR, CDR2 SFDVKD. The CDR3 has 15 residues. Trimming removed 7 bases at V and 3 bases at J, with 17 bases between. The CDR3 region is CATRGTGTEDTEAFF. The DNA of the CDR3 is TGTGCCACCAGAGGAACAGGAACCGAGGACACTGAAGCTTTCTTT.

The rearrangement uses TRBV10-3 and TRBJ1-4; D might be TRBD1 (5 bases). Germline-derived CDR1 and CDR2 are ENHRY and SYGVKD. This CDR3 has 14 residues. V lost 9 bases, J lost 0 bases, and 11 bases lay in between. Here the CDR3 reads CAIRDSPTNEKLFF. As DNA, the CDR3 is TGTGCCATAAGAGACAGTCCAACTAATGAAAAACTGTTTTTT.

This clonotype was counted a few times. This chain connects TRBV7-9 to TRBJ1-2; the D is unclear. Trimming took off 3 bases at V and 4 bases at J, with 18 bases between the two ends. CDR1 is SEHNR, CDR2 FQNEAQ, per germline (reference sequence). The CDR3 extends over 16 amino acids. The CDR3 here is CASSFVGLMVPYGYTF. The CDR3 DNA is TGTGCCAGCAGCTTCGTGGGGTTAATGGTCCCCTATGGCTACACCTTC. The full variable domain, its missing parts supplied by reference TRBV7-9 and TRBJ1-2, is DTGVSQNPRHKITKRGQNVTFRCDPISEHNRLYWYRQTLGQGPEFLTYFQNEAQLEKSRLLSDRFSAERPKGSFSTLEIQRTEQGDSAMYLCASSFVGLMVPYGYTFGSGTRLTVV.

The count of this clonotype is one. This chain links TRBV2 with TRBJ2-4; tentative D call: TRBD1 (5 bases). This CDR3 comprises 19 residues. Germline CDR1 SNHLY, CDR2 FYNNEI. V was shortened by 2 bases and J by 0 bases, with 20 bases between the two germline ends. The CDR3 coding sequence is TGTGCCAGCAGTGAAAGACCCCCCGACAGACACCTAGCCAAAAACATTCAGTACTTC. Translation: CASSERPPDRHLAKNIQYF.

The V and J genes are TRBV7-6 and TRBJ2-7; TRBD2 aligns across 7 bases. The CDR3 length is 13 residues. V lost 4 bases, J lost 6 bases, and 6 bases stayed unmatched. CDR1 and CDR2 (germline): SGHVS, FNYEAQ. DNA for the CDR3: TGTGCCAGCAGCTCGGGACTACTTGGCGAGCAGTACTTC. Protein: CASSSGLLGEQYF.

V usage is TRBV5-1 and J usage is TRBJ1-2, with 7 nucleotides matching TRBD1. After removal of 2 bases from V and 7 bases from J, the junction contained 5 bases not matched to a gene. The length of the CDR3 is 13 residues. The germline V gene has CDR1 SGHRS and CDR2 YFSETQ. The CDR3 region has the DNA TGCGCCAGCAGCTTACAGGGGTCCGGTGGCTACACCTTC. It yields the protein CASSLQGSGGYTF.

The rearrangement joins TRBV12-3 or TRBV12-4 to TRBJ2-6; D remains ambiguous. The CDR3 length is 14 residues. The ends were cut back, 8 bases at V and 3 bases at J, with 11 bases in the middle. DNA for the CDR3: TGTGCCAGCGTCAATCTGGGTGGGGCCAACGTCCTGACTTTC. It specifies CASVNLGGANVLTF.

This clonotype was detected many times. This chain uses TRBV6-5 with TRBJ1-5; the D is unclear. The germline V gene has CDR1 MNHEY and CDR2 SVGAGI. CDR3 length equals 17 residues. V was shortened by 2 bases and J by 0 bases, with 14 bases between the two germline ends. The chain's CDR3 is CASSYHYDPGSNQPQHF. Written as DNA, the CDR3 is TGTGCCAGCAGTTACCACTACGACCCCGGTAGCAATCAGCCCCAGCATTTT.

J is TRBJ2-1 and V is TRBV3-1; 13 bases match TRBD2. Losses at the gene ends were 4 bases for V and 8 bases for J; bases not matched to a gene: 14. The CDR3 spans 18 residues. Germline assignment: CDR1 LGHDT and CDR2 YNNKEL (reference sequence). The CDR3 reads CASSPGFGLAGDEHEQFF. CDR3 DNA sequence: TGTGCCAGCAGCCCCGGGTTCGGACTAGCGGGAGATGAACATGAGCAGTTCTTC.

The chain has TRBV5-1 and TRBJ1-1, with D perhaps TRBD1 (6 bases). Trimming stripped 4 bases from V and 5 bases from J, with 15 bases between. The CDR3 runs to 14 residues. Germline CDR1 and CDR2: SGHRS and YFSETQ. This CDR3 reads CASSPLQDSTEAFF. In DNA form, the CDR3 reads TGCGCCAGCAGCCCCCTCCAGGACAGTACTGAAGCTTTCTTT. The full variable domain, its missing parts supplied by reference TRBV5-1 and TRBJ1-1, is KAGVTQTPRYLIKTRGQQVTLSCSPISGHRSVSWYQQTPGQGLQFLFEYFSETQRNKGNFPGRFSGRQFSNSRSEMNVSTLELGDSALYLCASSPLQDSTEAFFGQGTRLTVV.

The J gene is TRBJ1-6, the V gene TRBV5-1; D perhaps matches TRBD1 (5 bases). Germline V gene data show CDR1 as SGHRS and CDR2 as YFSETQ. The CDR3 is 14 residues long. The V gene lost 4 bases and the J gene lost 4 bases, with 9 bases spanning the gap. CDR3 protein: CASSGDLYNSPLHF. The CDR3 bases are TGCGCCAGCAGCGGGGACCTATATAATTCACCCCTCCACTTT.

This chain links TRBV2 with TRBJ1-1, with no clear D. CDR3 length: 15 amino acids. Germline V gene data show CDR1 as SNHLY and CDR2 as FYNNEI. V lost 0 bases to trimming and J lost 2 bases, with 10 bases between them. The CDR3 here is CASSEAGVRNTEAFF. The CDR3 bases are TGTGCCAGCAGTGAAGCGGGCGTAAGAAACACTGAAGCTTTCTTT.

At least ten counts were recorded for this clonotype. The chain links TRBV7-6 to TRBJ1-3; no clear D gene. The CDR3 loop spans 15 amino acids. V lost 5 bases, J lost 0 bases, and 11 bases lay in between. Germline V CDR1 and CDR2: SGHVS, FNYEAQ. CDR3: CASSPGRSSGNTIYF. CDR3 in DNA: TGTGCCAGCAGCCCCGGACGGTCCTCTGGAAACACCATATATTTT.

The gene calls are TRBV18 and TRBJ1-2; maybe TRBD1 (5 bases). The CDR3 covers 14 residues. CDR1 and CDR2 from the germline V gene are KGHSH and LQKENI. V lost 8 bases and J 3 bases, leaving 16 bases between the germline ends. CDR3 in DNA: TGTGCCAGCAGACGGGTAGGGGATGACTATGGCTACACCTTC. It translates to CASRRVGDDYGYTF.

This clonotype was picked up many times. This sequence joins TRBV9 and TRBJ1-1; no reliable D call. The CDR3 runs 14 residues. Looked up from germline, CDR1 is SGDLS and CDR2 is YYNGEE. V lost 3 bases, J lost 0 bases, and 9 bases lay in between. In nucleotides, the CDR3 is TGTGCCAGCAGCGCGGACGGACTGAACACTGAAGCTTTCTTT. Translation: CASSADGLNTEAFF.

The chain carries TRBV4-1 and TRBJ1-3, with D hard to call. V was pared by 0 bases and J by 4 bases, with 19 bases between. Germline values: CDR1 MGHRA, CDR2 YSYEKL. CDR3 length equals 18 residues. For the CDR3, the DNA is TGCGCCAGCAGCCAAGAGTTTTACGTCTTCCTTGGGGGAAACACCATATATTTT. Its translation: CASSQEFYVFLGGNTIYF.

The chain couples TRBV4-2 to TRBJ1-6; TRBD1 agrees at 7 bases. The germline V gene has CDR1 LGHNA and CDR2 YNFKEQ. With V trimmed by 3 bases and J by 7 bases, 9 bases remained unmatched. The CDR3 is 16 residues long. CDR3 sequence (DNA): TGTGCCAGCAGCCACCCTTACCGACAGGGCAATTCACCCCTCCACTTT. This sequence encodes CASSHPYRQGNSPLHF.

Points on this clonotype: This may come from a read error, since a much larger clone is one base off. The V gene is TRBV3-1, the J gene TRBJ1-5, with D perhaps matching TRBD1 (6 bases). This CDR3 comprises 16 residues. The germline CDR1 and CDR2 sequences are LGHDT and YNNKEL (reference sequence). The DNA for the CDR3 is TGTGCCAGCAGCCAAGCCGGACAGTTCCCCCAGGGGCCCCGGCATTTT. Protein product: CASSQAGQFPQGPRHF.

Notes on this clonotype: One junction end does not reproduce the germline sequence, and a read error may be involved. The CDR3 region is CASSLEWNAGELFF. The CDR3 DNA follows: TGTGCCAGCAGTTTGGAGTGGAACGCCGGGGAGCTGTTTTTT. The chain recombines TRBV12-3 or TRBV12-4 with TRBJ2-2; no reliable D call. CDR3 size: 14 residues.

This clonotype turned up a few times. The V and J genes are TRBV12-3 or TRBV12-4 and TRBJ1-5; the match to TRBD1 covers 7 bases. The CDR3 runs to 16 residues. The V and J ends lost 5 bases and 8 bases, in that order; junction bases with no gene match: 15. Written as DNA, the CDR3 is TGTGCCAGCAGTCACCCACAGATAAGGGGGCCCGAGCCCCAGCATTTT. Translated: CASSHPQIRGPEPQHF.

V usage is TRBV7-2 and J usage is TRBJ1-1; D is unresolved. The length of the CDR3 is 14 residues. V lost 1 base, J lost 5 bases, and 11 bases lay in between. Germline loops: CDR1 SGHTA, CDR2 FQGNSA. DNA of the CDR3: TGTGCCAGCAGCTTAGGCGGGTTCTGGACTGAAGCTTTCTTT. Amino acid sequence: CASSLGGFWTEAFF.